The T cell receptor (beta chain) described here comes from a study of blood T cell repertoires in COVID-19. As for the study in general: The analysed material was cDNA or gDNA that came from T cells, B-cell-depleted T cells, or PBMCs.

Clones were read by immunoSEQ multiplex PCR, and TCRdb kept only the in-frame ones, dropping some. The sample lists 100,000 to 120,000 clones, approximately 65% occurring once. The germline V gene encodes CDR1 GTSNPN and CDR2 SVGIG (reference sequence). Trimming removed 5 bases from V and 6 bases from J; junction bases left unmatched: 1. This CDR3 comprises 13 residues. The source material was peripheral blood. The TCR sequence derives from a woman in her sixties or seventies with acute or convalescent COVID-19. This rearrangement joins TRBV30 to TRBJ1-6, with 10 bases fitting TRBD1. CDR3 loop: CAWGQGGNSPLHF. Written as DNA, the CDR3 is TGTGCCTGGGGACAGGGGGGTAATTCACCCCTCCACTTT.